This passage covers 28 T cell receptor beta chains from one sample sequenced in a study of blood T cell repertoires in COVID-19. The assay was immunoSEQ multiplex PCR, and TCRdb's table has in-frame clones only and misses some. Of under 45,000 clones in the sample, roughly 85% are singletons; the top ten hold 3.5% to 4.5%. Sequenced input: peripheral blood. Every receptor here comes from a man aged 55 to 70 with acute or convalescent COVID-19.

This clone came up once. The rearrangement joins TRBV5-1 to TRBJ2-3; TRBD1 might be the D (6 bases). The CDR3 totals 17 residues. Germline V gene sequence: CDR1 SGHRS, CDR2 YFSETQ. The V end lost 4 bases, the J end lost 0 bases, and 18 bases lay between the germline ends. The CDR3 DNA is TGCGCCAGCAGCCCACAGGACAGTTACGCTAGCACAGATACGCAGTATTTT. Protein product: CASSPQDSYASTDTQYF.

Concerning this clone: Different DNA sequences within this sample yield the same CDR3. The V call is TRBV6-2 or TRBV6-3, the J call TRBJ1-6; a weak D match, TRBD1 (6 bases). CDR3 size: 16 residues. Germline values: CDR1 MNHEY, CDR2 SVGEGT. V was clipped by 6 bases and J by 9 bases, with 21 bases between them. The CDR3 DNA reads TGTGCCAGCAGCATCCTGGGACAAGGGACGAGTTCACCCCTCCACTTT. Its translation is CASSILGQGTSSPLHF.

This clone was picked up one time. The chain joins TRBV5-6 to TRBJ2-1, with 7 bases lining up with TRBD1. CDR1 and CDR2 from the germline V gene are SGHDT and YYEEEE. The ends lost 6 bases at V and 4 bases at J; junction bases unmatched: 7. The CDR3 spans 14 residues. The CDR3 DNA follows: TGTGCCAGCACGGACAGGTGGTTGTACAATGAGCAGTTCTTC. Residues: CASTDRWLYNEQFF.

The sample holds a few counts of this clone. This chain links TRBV18 with TRBJ1-2, with TRBD1 matching 8 bases. The CDR3 has 18 residues. The V gene's germline CDR1 is KGHSH and CDR2 LQKENI. J was trimmed by 4 bases and V by 3 bases; bases with no gene match: 16. The DNA for the CDR3 is TGTGCCAGCTCACCCGGGAGGACAGGGCTCGGCCCGGGCTATGGCTACACCTTC. It specifies CASSPGRTGLGPGYGYTF.

The chain joins TRBV6-6 to TRBJ1-2, with D perhaps matching TRBD1 (6 bases). This CDR3 region has 15 residues. The V end was cut by 2 bases, the J end by 5 bases, with 15 bases between. The germline CDR1 and CDR2 sequences are MNHNY and SVGAGI (reference sequence). The CDR3 coding sequence is TGTGCCAGCAGTTACGAACCCGACAGGTCTTATGGCTACACCTTC. Translation: CASSYEPDRSYGYTF.

The chain employs TRBV7-2 and TRBJ1-1; D ambiguous. The CDR3 totals 17 residues. Germline V gene sequence: CDR1 SGHTA, CDR2 FQGNSA. The V end lost 4 bases, the J end lost 2 bases, and 20 bases lay between the germline ends. CDR3 sequence reads: CASSSLLQARSNTEAFF. The CDR3 region has the DNA TGTGCCAGCAGCTCCCTCCTTCAGGCTCGGTCTAACACTGAAGCTTTCTTT.

The chain uses TRBV9 and TRBJ1-5, with D possibly TRBD1 on 5 matching bases. CDR1 is SGDLS, CDR2 YYNGEE, per germline. This CDR3 is built from 16 residues. V shed 0 bases and J shed 1 base, with 11 bases lying between them. CDR3 bases: TGTGCCAGCAGCGTAGATCCAGGGTTAAGCAATCAGCCCCAGCATTTT. Translating it yields CASSVDPGLSNQPQHF.

This clone was seen only once. The chain joins TRBV5-8 to TRBJ2-1, with 10 bases aligning to TRBD2. J lost 0 bases, V lost 4 bases, and 4 bases had no gene match. CDR1 is SGHTS and CDR2 is YDEGEE in the germline V gene. The CDR3 has 16 amino acids. The chain's CDR3 is CASSLRLAGSYNEQFF. Written as DNA, the CDR3 is TGTGCCAGCAGCCTTAGACTAGCGGGCTCCTACAATGAGCAGTTCTTC.

Comments on this clone: The same CDR3 arises from other DNA sequences in this sample as well. The chain joins TRBV18 to TRBJ2-7, with 7 positions matching TRBD1. Trimming at V came to 4 bases and at J to 0 bases, leaving 6 bases not matched to a gene. CDR1 is KGHSH, CDR2 LQKENI, per germline. This CDR3 is 15 amino acids long. The CDR3 DNA is TGTGCCAGCTCACTAAGACAGGGCAGCTCCTACGAGCAGTACTTC. Translating it yields CASSLRQGSSYEQYF.

The V call is TRBV6-1, the J call TRBJ2-5; D gene unclear. The length of the CDR3 is 13 residues. V was pared by 2 bases and J by 4 bases, with 8 bases between. CDR1 is MNHNS, CDR2 SASEGT, per germline. The CDR3 reads CASSERVGETQYF. CDR3 DNA: TGTGCCAGCAGTGAACGGGTAGGAGAGACCCAGTACTTC.

The chain combines TRBV10-3 with TRBJ2-7; 7 nucleotides line up with TRBD1. V was pared by 6 bases and J by 2 bases, with 4 bases of the junction left unmatched. Germline V gene sequence: CDR1 ENHRY, CDR2 SYGVKD. This CDR3 region has 13 residues. CDR3 residues: CAIRGQRTYEQYF. The CDR3 region has the DNA TGTGCCATCAGGGGACAGCGCACCTACGAGCAGTACTTC.

This chain links TRBV24-1 with TRBJ2-1; the match to TRBD1 covers 11 bases. In germline, CDR1 is KGHDR, CDR2 SFDVKD. CDR3 size: 16 residues. The junction had 4 bases not matched to a gene; V was cut back by 2 bases and J by 5 bases. The DNA of the CDR3 is TGTGCCACCAGTGATTCCTGGACAGGGGGCCACAATGAGCAGTTCTTC. Its protein product is CATSDSWTGGHNEQFF.

This rearrangement joins TRBV5-6 to TRBJ2-3; no clear D gene. Germline lookup yields CDR1 SGHDT and CDR2 YYEEEE. Trimming removed 4 bases from V and 6 bases from J, with 9 bases in between. CDR3 length: 12 residues. CDR3 region: CASSLLHDTQYF. Written as DNA, the CDR3 is TGTGCCAGCAGCCTTTTACACGATACGCAGTATTTT.

This clone appeared a single time. The CDR3 here is CASSEPPQGNNSPLHF. As DNA, the CDR3 is TGTGCCAGCAGTGAACCCCCCCAGGGAAATAATTCACCCCTCCACTTT. J is TRBJ1-6 and V is TRBV6-1, with D perhaps matching TRBD1 (5 bases). Looked up from germline, CDR1 is MNHNS and CDR2 is SASEGT. V lost 2 bases and J 5 bases, leaving 13 bases between the germline ends. This CDR3 has 16 residues.

The rearrangement links TRBV18 to TRBJ1-4; D gene ambiguous. Germline V gene sequence: CDR1 KGHSH, CDR2 LQKENI. The CDR3 runs to 15 residues. The V end was cut by 2 bases, the J end by 0 bases, with 7 bases between. CDR3 DNA sequence: TGTGCCAGCTCACCAACGGGAGCAACTAATGAAAAACTGTTTTTT. This translates into CASSPTGATNEKLFF.

The rearrangement uses TRBV7-2 and TRBJ1-3, with TRBD1 identical over 8 bases. The CDR3 extends over 15 amino acids. Germline CDR1 is SGHTA and CDR2 is FQGNSA. Unmatched junction bases numbered 7, after V lost 5 bases and J lost 4 bases. CDR3 DNA: TGTGCCAGCAGCCAAACAGGGGGGGGAGGAAACACCATATATTTT. Translated, it gives CASSQTGGGGNTIYF. The full variable domain, in which reference TRBV7-2 and TRBJ1-3 provide the parts outside the CDR3, is GAGVSQSPSNKVTEKGKDVELRCDPISGHTALYWYRQSLGQGLEFLIYFQGNSAPDKSGLPSDRFSAERTGGSVSTLTIQRTQQEDSAVYLCASSQTGGGGNTIYFGEGSWLTVV.

The genes are TRBV27 and TRBJ1-3, with D possibly being TRBD1 (5 bases). V was clipped by 2 bases and J by 0 bases, with 17 bases between them. Germline V gene data show CDR1 as MNHEY and CDR2 as SMNVEV (reference sequence). There are 18 residues in the CDR3. The CDR3 nucleotides are TGTGCCAGCAGTTTACAGGGCCCTCCGGGACTCTCTGGAAACACCATATATTTT. It codes for CASSLQGPPGLSGNTIYF.

J is TRBJ1-1 and V is TRBV7-9, with 7 bases that match TRBD1. The germline CDR1 and CDR2 sequences are SEHNR and FQNEAQ (reference sequence). The CDR3 sequence is 14 residues long. Losses at the gene ends were 5 bases for V and 0 bases for J; bases not matched to a gene: 3. Written as DNA, the CDR3 is TGTGCCAGCAGCACACAGGGGCTGAACACTGAAGCTTTCTTT. This encodes CASSTQGLNTEAFF. The variable domain in full, completed from reference TRBV7-9 and TRBJ1-1, reads DTGVSQNPRHKITKRGQNVTFRCDPISEHNRLYWYRQTLGQGPEFLTYFQNEAQLEKSRLLSDRFSAERPKGSFSTLEIQRTEQGDSAMYLCASSTQGLNTEAFFGQGTRLTVV.

The chain combines TRBV7-2 with TRBJ2-2, with 8 bases aligning to TRBD2. CDR1 is SGHTA, CDR2 FQGNSA, per germline. The ends lost 8 bases at V and 6 bases at J; junction bases unmatched: 8. The CDR3 covers 14 residues. The CDR3 DNA sequence: TGTGCCAGCGGTCGGGCCGGGGGGGCCGGGGAGCTGTTTTTT. Amino acid sequence: CASGRAGGAGELFF.

The chain uses TRBV19 and TRBJ2-6, with unresolved D. The CDR3 has 15 residues. Per germline, CDR1 LNHDA and CDR2 SQIVND (reference sequence). V was pared by 5 bases and J by 1 base, with 9 bases between. This chain's CDR3 is CASSPQRSGANVLTF. The CDR3 DNA sequence: TGTGCCAGTAGTCCACAGAGATCTGGGGCCAACGTCCTGACTTTC.

V usage is TRBV10-2 and J usage is TRBJ1-4; 8 bases fit TRBD1. This CDR3 spans 13 amino acids. J lost 10 bases, V lost 4 bases, and 5 bases had no gene match. Germline V gene lookup returns CDR1 WSHSY and CDR2 SAAADI. The CDR3 DNA follows: TGCGCCAGCAGTGTGCCAGGGGGCGGAAAACTGTTTTTT. It yields the protein CASSVPGGGKLFF.

The chain uses TRBV20-1 and TRBJ1-2, with D perhaps TRBD1 (6 bases). This CDR3 spans 10 amino acids. Germline CDR1 reads DFQATT; CDR2 reads SNEGSKA (reference sequence). V was shortened by 5 bases and J by 6 bases, with 7 bases between the two germline ends. As DNA, the CDR3 is TGCAGTGCTTGGACAGATGGCTACACCTTC. Its translation is CSAWTDGYTF.

This clone was seen a single time. In DNA form, the CDR3 reads TGCGCCAGCAGCCAAGATCCCCGGGCAGGGGGGCTTAGTGGCTACACCTTC. It encodes CASSQDPRAGGLSGYTF. The genes are TRBV4-3 and TRBJ1-2, with 7 bases fitting TRBD1. Unmatched junction bases numbered 14, after V lost 0 bases and J lost 7 bases. This CDR3 spans 17 amino acids. Per germline, CDR1 LGHNA and CDR2 YSLEER.

V usage is TRBV6-5 and J usage is TRBJ1-2; D gene uncertain. The CDR3 consists of 13 residues. Germline CDR1 and CDR2: MNHEY and SVGAGI. Trimming took 4 bases from V and 4 from J, leaving 10 bases between them. The CDR3: CASSLDEVYGYTF. The CDR3 DNA reads TGTGCCAGCAGTTTAGATGAGGTCTATGGCTACACCTTC.

This clone was seen a single time. The genes are TRBV12-5 and TRBJ2-3; 9 bases fit TRBD1. With 5 bases clipped from V and 5 bases from J, the junction kept 5 bases outside the gene matches. The CDR3 consists of 14 residues. Germline V lookup: CDR1 LGHNT, CDR2 FRNRAP. As DNA, the CDR3 is TGTGCTAGTGGTCTCGGACAGGGGATAGATACGCAGTATTTT. It specifies CASGLGQGIDTQYF.

The count of this clone is one. This chain joins TRBV5-6 and TRBJ1-2, with TRBD1 as a possible D gene (5 bases). V lost 1 base, J lost 7 bases, and 14 bases lay in between. Germline V gives CDR1 SGHDT, CDR2 YYEEEE. This CDR3 region has 14 residues. The CDR3: CASSLIRRDRGYTF. In DNA form, the CDR3 reads TGTGCCAGCAGCTTGATTCGCAGGGATCGTGGCTACACCTTC.

The chain employs TRBV5-4 and TRBJ2-3; 12 bases line up with TRBD2. The germline V gene encodes CDR1 SGHNT and CDR2 YYREEE (reference sequence). V was clipped by 7 bases and J by 3 bases; unmatched bases: 6. There are 15 residues in the CDR3. The CDR3 nucleotides are TGTGCCAGCGGATGGACTAGCGGGGATACAGATACGCAGTATTTT. Translating gives CASGWTSGDTDTQYF.

This sequence joins TRBV27 and TRBJ1-5; a possible D gene is TRBD1 (6 bases). Trimming cost V 6 bases and J 6 bases, with 12 bases left between them. This CDR3 spans 13 amino acids. The germline V gene encodes CDR1 MNHEY and CDR2 SMNVEV (reference sequence). CDR3 in amino acids: CASRPGVGQPQHF. The CDR3 bases are TGTGCCAGCAGACCAGGGGTGGGTCAGCCCCAGCATTTT.